This record concerns one T cell receptor beta chain sequence. TCRdb's table, derived via immunoSEQ multiplex PCR, lists solely in-frame clones and lacks some. The sample contains 75,000 to 90,000 clones, approximately 90% of which appear only once. The data were taken from a study of control samples from healthy donors and cancer patients. CDR1 is SGHVS and CDR2 is FQNEAQ in the germline V gene. V was clipped by 5 bases and J by 4 bases; unmatched bases: 4. The CDR3 sequence is 16 residues long. The sample comprised blood. This clonotype originated in a middle-aged man in good health. The gene calls are TRBV7-8 and TRBJ2-3; 15 bases are shared with TRBD2. The DNA of the CDR3 is TGTGCCAGCAGCCCCCGGACTAGCGGGGGGGCAGATACGCAGTATTTT. Its translation is CASSPRTSGGADTQYF.